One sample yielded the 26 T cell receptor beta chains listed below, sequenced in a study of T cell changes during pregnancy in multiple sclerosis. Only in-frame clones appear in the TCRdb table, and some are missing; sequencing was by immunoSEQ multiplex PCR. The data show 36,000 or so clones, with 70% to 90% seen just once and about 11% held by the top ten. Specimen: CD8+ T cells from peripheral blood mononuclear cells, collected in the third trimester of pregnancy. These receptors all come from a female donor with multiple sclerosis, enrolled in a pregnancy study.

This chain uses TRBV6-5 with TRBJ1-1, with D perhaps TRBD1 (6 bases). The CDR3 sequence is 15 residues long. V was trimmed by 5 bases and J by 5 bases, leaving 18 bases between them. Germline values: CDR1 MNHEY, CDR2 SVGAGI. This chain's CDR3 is CASSPDRLGRTEAFF. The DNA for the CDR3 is TGTGCCAGCAGTCCCGACAGGTTGGGGAGAACTGAAGCTTTCTTT.

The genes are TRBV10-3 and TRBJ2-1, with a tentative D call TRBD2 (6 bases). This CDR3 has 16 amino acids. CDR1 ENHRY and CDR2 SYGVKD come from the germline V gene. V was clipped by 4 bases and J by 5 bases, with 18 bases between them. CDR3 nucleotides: TGTGCCATCAGTGGTACAGTGGGGACTCTTGACAATGAGCAGTTCTTC. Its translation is CAISGTVGTLDNEQFF.

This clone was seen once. The CDR3 nucleotides read TGTGCCAGCAGTTTCGATAGAAGCGAGCAGTACTTC. Its translation: CASSFDRSEQYF. V and J are TRBV27 and TRBJ2-7; D ambiguous. This CDR3 contains 12 residues. Germline-derived CDR1 and CDR2 are MNHEY and SMNVEV (reference sequence). V shed 3 bases and J shed 6 bases, with 9 bases lying between them.

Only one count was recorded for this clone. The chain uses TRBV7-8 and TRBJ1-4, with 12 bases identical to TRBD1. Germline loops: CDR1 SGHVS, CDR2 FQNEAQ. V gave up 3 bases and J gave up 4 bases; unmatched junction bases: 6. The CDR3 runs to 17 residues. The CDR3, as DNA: TGTGCCAGCAGCTTTCCGGGACAGGGGGCCGTTAATGAAAAACTGTTTTTT. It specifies CASSFPGQGAVNEKLFF.

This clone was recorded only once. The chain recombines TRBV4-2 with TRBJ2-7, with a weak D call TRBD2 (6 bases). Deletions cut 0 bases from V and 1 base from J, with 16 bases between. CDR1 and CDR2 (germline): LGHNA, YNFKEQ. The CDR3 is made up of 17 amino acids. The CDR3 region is CASSQDGWEVISYEQYF. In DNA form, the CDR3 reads TGTGCCAGCAGCCAAGATGGGTGGGAGGTCATATCCTACGAGCAGTACTTC.

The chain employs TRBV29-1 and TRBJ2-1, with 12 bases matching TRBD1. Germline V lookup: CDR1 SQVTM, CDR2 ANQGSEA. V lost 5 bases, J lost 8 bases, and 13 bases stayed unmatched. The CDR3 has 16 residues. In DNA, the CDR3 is TGCAGCGTTCGTACCCCGGGACAGGGGGCGCCTCATGAGCAGTTCTTC. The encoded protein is CSVRTPGQGAPHEQFF.

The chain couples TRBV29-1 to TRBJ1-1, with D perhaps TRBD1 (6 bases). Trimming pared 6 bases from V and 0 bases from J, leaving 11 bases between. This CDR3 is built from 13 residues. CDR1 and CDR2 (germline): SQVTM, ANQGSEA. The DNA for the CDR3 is TGCAGCGTCATTCAGGGGTTGAACACTGAAGCTTTCTTT. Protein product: CSVIQGLNTEAFF. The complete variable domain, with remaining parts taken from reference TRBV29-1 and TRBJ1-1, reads SAVISQKPSRDICQRGTSLTIQCQVDSQVTMMFWYRQQPGQSLTLIATANQGSEATYESGFVIDKFPISRPNLTFSTLTVSNMSPEDSSIYLCSVIQGLNTEAFFGQGTRLTVV.

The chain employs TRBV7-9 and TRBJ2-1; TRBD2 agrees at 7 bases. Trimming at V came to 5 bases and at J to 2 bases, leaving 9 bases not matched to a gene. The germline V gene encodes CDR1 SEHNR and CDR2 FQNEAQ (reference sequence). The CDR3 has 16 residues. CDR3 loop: CASSPGEGWTYNEQFF. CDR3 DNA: TGTGCCAGCAGCCCGGGGGAGGGGTGGACCTACAATGAGCAGTTCTTC.

Written as DNA, the CDR3 is TGCAGCGTTGAAGATGGCGGGGGGGAGAACACTGAAGCTTTCTTT. It is translated as CSVEDGGGENTEAFF. This rearrangement joins TRBV29-1 to TRBJ1-1; D possibly corresponds to TRBD1 (5 bases). The length of the CDR3 is 15 residues. CDR1 and CDR2 from the germline V gene are SQVTM and ANQGSEA. Between the trimmed V and J ends, which lost 0 bases and 1 base, there was a span of 12 bases.

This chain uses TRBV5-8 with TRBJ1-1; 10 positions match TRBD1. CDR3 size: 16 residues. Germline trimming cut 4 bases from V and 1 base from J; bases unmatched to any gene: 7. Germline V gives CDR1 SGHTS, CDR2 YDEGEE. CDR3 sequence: CASSGGTGDPNTEAFF. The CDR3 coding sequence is TGTGCCAGCAGCGGAGGGACAGGGGACCCGAACACTGAAGCTTTCTTT.

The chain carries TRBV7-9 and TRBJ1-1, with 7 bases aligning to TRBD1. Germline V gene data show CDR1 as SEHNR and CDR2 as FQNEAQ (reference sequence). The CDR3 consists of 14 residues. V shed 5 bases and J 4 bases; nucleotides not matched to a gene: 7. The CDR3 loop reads CASSVTGDFTEAFF. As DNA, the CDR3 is TGTGCCAGCAGCGTAACAGGGGATTTCACTGAAGCTTTCTTT.

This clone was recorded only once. The CDR3 nucleotides are TGTGCCAGCAGCTTGGGAAGTGTACAGGGATTCTCCTACGAGCAGTACTTC. Its translation: CASSLGSVQGFSYEQYF. V is TRBV5-4 and J is TRBJ2-7; TRBD1 is a possible D gene (6 bases). The V gene lost 0 bases and the J gene lost 0 bases, with 16 bases spanning the gap. Germline CDR1 SGHNT, CDR2 YYREEE (reference sequence). The CDR3 contains 17 residues. Looking up the rest from reference TRBV5-4 and TRBJ2-7 gives the full variable domain: ETGVTQSPTHLIKTRGQQVTLRCSSQSGHNTVSWYQQALGQGPQFIFQYYREEENGRGNFPPRFSGLQFPNYSSELNVNALELDDSALYLCASSLGSVQGFSYEQYFGPGTRLTVT.

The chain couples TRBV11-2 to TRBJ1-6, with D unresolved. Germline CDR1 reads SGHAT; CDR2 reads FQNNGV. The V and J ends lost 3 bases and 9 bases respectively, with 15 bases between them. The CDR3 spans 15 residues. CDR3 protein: CASSFTGMGGSPLHF. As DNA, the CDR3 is TGTGCCAGCAGCTTTACGGGAATGGGCGGTTCACCCCTCCACTTT.

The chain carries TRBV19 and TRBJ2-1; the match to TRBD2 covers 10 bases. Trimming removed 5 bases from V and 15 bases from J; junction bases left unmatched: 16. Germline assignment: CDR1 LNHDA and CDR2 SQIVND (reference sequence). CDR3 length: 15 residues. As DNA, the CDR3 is TGTGCCAGTAGTTTCGTCCCTAGCGGGAGTTCCCCACCGTTCTTC. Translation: CASSFVPSGSSPPFF. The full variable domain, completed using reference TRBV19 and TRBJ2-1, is DGGITQSPKYLFRKEGQNVTLSCEQNLNHDAMYWYRQDPGQGLRLIYYSQIVNDFQKGDIAEGYSVSREKKESFPLTVTSAQKNPTAFYLCASSFVPSGSSPPFFGPGTRLTVL.

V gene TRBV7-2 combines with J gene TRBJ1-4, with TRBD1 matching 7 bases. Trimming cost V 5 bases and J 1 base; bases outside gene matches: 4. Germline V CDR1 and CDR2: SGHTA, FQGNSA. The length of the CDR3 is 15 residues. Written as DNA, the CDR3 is TGTGCCAGCAGCCCCCGACAGGGAACTAATGAAAAACTGTTTTTT. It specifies CASSPRQGTNEKLFF.

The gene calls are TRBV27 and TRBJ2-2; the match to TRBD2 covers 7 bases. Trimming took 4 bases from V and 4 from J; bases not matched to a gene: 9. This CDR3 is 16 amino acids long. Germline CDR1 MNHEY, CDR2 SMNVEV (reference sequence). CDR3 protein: CASSWSLAVRTGELFF. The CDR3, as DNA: TGTGCCAGCAGTTGGTCCCTAGCGGTCCGCACCGGGGAGCTGTTTTTT.

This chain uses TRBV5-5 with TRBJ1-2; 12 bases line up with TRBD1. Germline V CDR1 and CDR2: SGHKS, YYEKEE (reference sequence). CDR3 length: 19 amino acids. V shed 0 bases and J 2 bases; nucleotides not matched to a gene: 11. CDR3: CASSLGPGQGALGNYGYTF. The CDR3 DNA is TGTGCCAGCAGCTTGGGGCCGGGACAGGGGGCCTTGGGGAACTATGGCTACACCTTC.

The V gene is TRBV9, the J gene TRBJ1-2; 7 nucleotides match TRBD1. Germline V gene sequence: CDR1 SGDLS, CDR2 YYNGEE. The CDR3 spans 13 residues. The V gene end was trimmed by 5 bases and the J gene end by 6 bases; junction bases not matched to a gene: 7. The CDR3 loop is CASRRTGPDGYTF. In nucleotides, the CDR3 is TGTGCCAGCAGGAGGACAGGCCCTGATGGCTACACCTTC.

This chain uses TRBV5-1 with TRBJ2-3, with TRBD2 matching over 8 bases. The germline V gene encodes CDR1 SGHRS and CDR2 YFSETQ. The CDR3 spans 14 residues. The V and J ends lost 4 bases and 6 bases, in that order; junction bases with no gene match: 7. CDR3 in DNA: TGCGCCAGCAGCCCTGGGACTAGGTTGGATACGCAGTATTTT. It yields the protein CASSPGTRLDTQYF.

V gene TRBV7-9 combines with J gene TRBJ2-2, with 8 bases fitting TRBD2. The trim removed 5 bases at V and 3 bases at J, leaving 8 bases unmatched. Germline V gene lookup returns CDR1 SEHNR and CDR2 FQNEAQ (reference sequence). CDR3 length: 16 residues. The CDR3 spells CASSPQGRGDTGELFF. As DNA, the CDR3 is TGTGCCAGCAGCCCCCAGGGGCGGGGGGACACCGGGGAGCTGTTTTTT.

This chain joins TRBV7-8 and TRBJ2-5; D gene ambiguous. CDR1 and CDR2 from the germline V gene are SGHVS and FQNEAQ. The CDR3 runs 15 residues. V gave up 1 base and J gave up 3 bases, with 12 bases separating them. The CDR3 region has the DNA TGTGCCAGCAGCTTAGTCTCCATGCCAGAAGAGACCCAGTACTTC. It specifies CASSLVSMPEETQYF.

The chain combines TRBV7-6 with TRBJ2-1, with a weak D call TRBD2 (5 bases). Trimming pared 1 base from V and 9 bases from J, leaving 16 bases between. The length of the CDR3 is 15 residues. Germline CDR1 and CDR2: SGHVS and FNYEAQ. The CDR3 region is CASSLGDGLAVEQFF. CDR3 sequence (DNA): TGTGCCAGCAGCTTAGGGGATGGACTGGCCGTTGAGCAGTTCTTC.

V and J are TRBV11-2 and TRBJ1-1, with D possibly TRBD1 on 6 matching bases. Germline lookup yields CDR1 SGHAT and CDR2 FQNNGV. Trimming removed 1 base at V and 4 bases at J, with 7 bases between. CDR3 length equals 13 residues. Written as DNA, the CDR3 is TGTGCCAGCAGCTTAGGGACAGTCACTGAAGCTTTCTTT. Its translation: CASSLGTVTEAFF.

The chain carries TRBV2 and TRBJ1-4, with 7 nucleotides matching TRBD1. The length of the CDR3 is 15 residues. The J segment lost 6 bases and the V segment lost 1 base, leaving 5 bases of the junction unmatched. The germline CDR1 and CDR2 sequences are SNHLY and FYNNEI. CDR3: CASSEGDRVDEKLFF. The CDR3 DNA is TGTGCCAGCAGTGAAGGAGACAGGGTGGATGAAAAACTGTTTTTT.

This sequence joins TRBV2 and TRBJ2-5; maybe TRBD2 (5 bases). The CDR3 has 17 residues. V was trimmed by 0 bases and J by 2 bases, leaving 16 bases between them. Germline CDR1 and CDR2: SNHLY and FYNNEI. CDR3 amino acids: CASSEAPPRESQETQYF. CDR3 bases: TGTGCCAGCAGTGAAGCCCCCCCGAGGGAATCACAAGAGACCCAGTACTTC.

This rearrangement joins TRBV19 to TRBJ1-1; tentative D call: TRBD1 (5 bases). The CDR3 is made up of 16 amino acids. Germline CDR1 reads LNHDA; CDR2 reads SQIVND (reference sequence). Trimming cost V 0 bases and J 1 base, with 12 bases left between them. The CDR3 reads CASSIERQLGNTEAFF. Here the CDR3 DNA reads TGTGCCAGTAGTATAGAGAGACAGCTCGGGAACACTGAAGCTTTCTTT.